Here is one T cell receptor beta chain with its context. Germline CDR1 and CDR2: SGHRS and YFSETQ. Trimming left V 0 bases short and J 4 bases short, with 13 bases between. The CDR3 runs to 15 residues. This sample is drawn from a study of T cell changes during pregnancy in multiple sclerosis. Sequenced by immunoSEQ multiplex PCR; TCRdb stores in-frame clones only, minus some. The data contain 35,000 to 50,000 clones, 70% to 90% of them singletons. This sequence was found in a female donor with multiple sclerosis, enrolled in a pregnancy study. The gene calls are TRBV5-1 and TRBJ1-1; unclear D gene. The specimen was CD4+ T cells from peripheral blood mononuclear cells, collected in the first trimester of pregnancy. CDR3 loop: CASSLVGGRGTEAFF. The CDR3 bases are TGCGCCAGCAGCTTGGTGGGCGGCCGGGGCACTGAAGCTTTCTTT.